Each of the 21 T cell receptor beta chains below was sequenced from the same sample in a study of CD8 T cells in Susac syndrome. Reverse transcription of roughly 0.5 to 1 ug RNA was carried out with random hexamers. TCRdb reprocessed the immunoSEQ multiplex PCR reads via MiXCR and lists one record per CDR3 protein. The table has 100,000 to 150,000 distinct CDR3 sequences, around 94% seen once; the top ten hold under 0.095%. The material sequenced was CD4+ T cells from PBMCs. These TCRs come from a human donor in good health.

The rearrangement links TRBV12-3 or TRBV12-4 to TRBJ1-2; D is unresolved. With 7 bases removed from V and 7 bases from J, the gap between germline ends came to 13 bases. The CDR3 is made up of 12 amino acids. The CDR3 DNA reads as TGTGCCAGCACAAGGTCGCGAGGTGGCTACACCTTC. It codes for CASTRSRGGYTF.

This sequence joins TRBV5-1 and TRBJ1-4; TRBD1 might be the D (6 bases). CDR1 and CDR2 from the germline V gene are SGHRS and YFSETQ. V dropped 0 bases and J dropped 10 bases, with 16 bases sitting between them. The CDR3 totals 15 residues. The CDR3 spells CASSLETGRDGKLFF. The CDR3 bases are TGCGCCAGCAGCTTGGAGACAGGCCGGGATGGAAAACTGTTTTTT.

The chain combines TRBV29-1 with TRBJ2-1, with TRBD2 matching over 13 bases. The CDR3 spans 13 residues. Trimming removed 4 bases from V and 10 bases from J; junction bases left unmatched: 4. Germline V lookup: CDR1 SQVTM, CDR2 ANQGSEA. CDR3 loop: CSVVGLAGQEQFF. The CDR3 DNA follows: TGCAGCGTTGTGGGACTAGCGGGACAAGAGCAGTTCTTC.

The chain carries TRBV29-1 and TRBJ2-1, with 12 bases aligning to TRBD2. The CDR3 spans 20 residues. Germline loops: CDR1 SQVTM, CDR2 ANQGSEA. The V and J ends lost 0 bases and 0 bases, in that order; junction bases with no gene match: 12. CDR3 sequence: CSVEDLGTSGRRGSYNEQFF. DNA of the CDR3: TGCAGCGTTGAAGATCTTGGAACTAGCGGGAGGCGTGGCTCCTACAATGAGCAGTTCTTC.

The chain links TRBV7-8 to TRBJ1-4; no definite D call. CDR3 length: 12 residues. The V gene lost 4 bases and the J gene lost 13 bases, with 13 bases spanning the gap. The V gene's germline CDR1 is SGHVS and CDR2 FQNEAQ. The chain's CDR3 is CASSSTARGLFF. The CDR3 bases are TGTGCCAGCAGCTCTACAGCACGGGGACTGTTTTTT.

The chain has TRBV9 and TRBJ2-2; D uncertain. Trimming stripped 0 bases from V and 1 base from J, with 7 bases between. Germline V gene data show CDR1 as SGDLS and CDR2 as YYNGEE. The CDR3 sequence is 15 residues long. The DNA for the CDR3 is TGTGCCAGCAGCGTAGGGCAGATGAACACCGGGGAGCTGTTTTTT. Its protein is CASSVGQMNTGELFF.

The chain has TRBV3-1 and TRBJ1-3; D is undetermined. The V gene lost 3 bases and the J gene lost 4 bases, with 16 bases spanning the gap. The CDR3 contains 16 residues. Germline assignment: CDR1 LGHDT and CDR2 YNNKEL (reference sequence). Here the CDR3 reads CASSHGWEGSGNTIYF. CDR3 nucleotide sequence: TGTGCCAGCAGCCATGGATGGGAGGGTTCGGGAAACACCATATATTTT.

This chain joins TRBV6-2 or TRBV6-3 and TRBJ2-7, with D possibly matching TRBD2 (5 bases). CDR3 length: 14 amino acids. CDR1 and CDR2 (germline): MNHEY, SVGEGT. Deletions cut 6 bases from V and 2 bases from J, with 14 bases between. The CDR3 region has the DNA TGTGCCAGCAGCCAAGGACTGACGACCTACGAGCAGTACTTC. Encoded protein: CASSQGLTTYEQYF.

The chain recombines TRBV29-1 with TRBJ2-3; D may be TRBD1 (5 bases). Between the trimmed V and J ends, which lost 7 bases and 6 bases, there was a span of 23 bases. This CDR3 region has 15 residues. Per the germline V gene, CDR1 is SQVTM and CDR2 is ANQGSEA. The CDR3 spells CSAVRNRIPEDTQYF. CDR3 coding DNA: TGCAGCGCCGTTCGTAACAGGATCCCAGAGGATACGCAGTATTTT.

This chain links TRBV7-6 with TRBJ2-7; possibly TRBD1 or TRBD2 for D (6 bases each). The V and J ends lost 5 bases and 2 bases respectively, with 19 bases between them. The germline V gene has CDR1 SGHVS and CDR2 FNYEAQ. The CDR3 loop spans 16 amino acids. The CDR3, as DNA: TGTGCCAGCAGCCAGGAGGGGGGCGCGGGGACCTACGAGCAGTACTTC. It translates to CASSQEGGAGTYEQYF.

The genes are TRBV2 and TRBJ2-2; D call uncertain. V shed 6 bases and J shed 7 bases, with 9 bases lying between them. Germline values: CDR1 SNHLY, CDR2 FYNNEI. There are 12 residues in the CDR3. This CDR3 reads CASSGIGGELFF. CDR3 DNA: TGTGCCAGCAGCGGTATCGGCGGGGAGCTGTTTTTT.

The chain links TRBV12-3 or TRBV12-4 to TRBJ2-5, with TRBD2 as a possible D gene (6 bases). V shed 6 bases and J shed 9 bases, with 20 bases lying between them. The CDR3 is 14 residues long. The CDR3 is CASRFGGGTVAQYF. The CDR3 DNA sequence: TGTGCCAGCAGATTCGGGGGAGGCACCGTGGCCCAGTACTTC.

The J gene is TRBJ1-1, the V gene TRBV20-1; D is perhaps TRBD1 (5 bases). Looked up from germline, CDR1 is DFQATT and CDR2 is SNEGSKA (reference sequence). V lost 6 bases and J 5 bases, leaving 19 bases between the germline ends. The CDR3 contains 14 residues. This CDR3 is CSAFRGGTGTEAFF. The CDR3 DNA is TGCAGTGCATTTCGCGGTGGGACGGGGACTGAAGCTTTCTTT.

The V and J genes are TRBV30 and TRBJ2-1; 12 positions match TRBD2. J lost 2 bases, V lost 3 bases, and 2 bases had no gene match. The CDR3 has 15 residues. The germline V gene has CDR1 GTSNPN and CDR2 SVGIG (reference sequence). The CDR3 DNA is TGTGCCTGGAGGACTAGCGGGAGCCCCTACAATGAGCAGTTCTTC. Encoded protein: CAWRTSGSPYNEQFF.

CDR3 in amino acids: CSARGAGGFNQPQHF. The DNA of the CDR3 is TGCAGTGCTAGAGGGGCAGGGGGCTTCAATCAGCCCCAGCATTTT. The chain combines TRBV20-1 with TRBJ1-5, with TRBD1 identical over 8 bases. The CDR3 contains 15 residues. With 1 base clipped from V and 3 bases from J, the junction kept 5 bases outside the gene matches. In germline, CDR1 is DFQATT, CDR2 SNEGSKA (reference sequence).

V usage is TRBV4-1 and J usage is TRBJ2-5; D perhaps matches TRBD2 (7 bases). V was pared by 0 bases and J by 5 bases, with 10 bases between. Germline assignment: CDR1 MGHRA and CDR2 YSYEKL. This CDR3 region has 14 residues. The CDR3 DNA reads TGCGCCAGCAGCCAAGATTGGGGGGGCGAGACCCAGTACTTC. It encodes CASSQDWGGETQYF.

This chain's CDR3 is CASSQVGAGYNEQFF. The CDR3 region has the DNA TGTGCCAGCAGCCAAGTCGGGGCGGGGTACAATGAGCAGTTCTTC. The V call is TRBV3-1, the J call TRBJ2-1, with D maybe TRBD2 (6 bases). CDR3 length: 15 residues. V was cut by 1 base and J by 4 bases, with 11 bases left in between. Germline CDR1 LGHDT, CDR2 YNNKEL (reference sequence).

The chain couples TRBV20-1 to TRBJ1-2; D uncertain. Germline CDR1 DFQATT, CDR2 SNEGSKA (reference sequence). V lost 2 bases, J lost 2 bases, and 9 bases lay in between. The CDR3 length is 13 residues. CDR3 protein: CSARPDGNYGYTF. In DNA, the CDR3 is TGCAGTGCTAGACCGGACGGAAACTATGGCTACACCTTC.

This sequence joins TRBV18 and TRBJ1-1; D is perhaps TRBD1 (5 bases). This CDR3 is built from 14 residues. CDR1 is KGHSH and CDR2 is LQKENI in the germline V gene. The germline V and J ends were trimmed by 5 bases and 3 bases, with 13 bases remaining between them. As DNA, the CDR3 is TGTGCCAGCTCAACCCTCCAGGGAGACACTGAAGCTTTCTTT. Translating gives CASSTLQGDTEAFF.

The chain recombines TRBV30 with TRBJ1-2; maybe TRBD1 (5 bases). V was trimmed by 6 bases and J by 5 bases, leaving 13 bases between them. This CDR3 comprises 12 residues. The germline CDR1 and CDR2 sequences are GTSNPN and SVGIG (reference sequence). The CDR3 loop is CACREGTYGYTF. The CDR3 DNA is TGTGCCTGTCGGGAGGGGACTTATGGCTACACCTTC. The full variable domain, in which reference TRBV30 and TRBJ1-2 provide the parts outside the CDR3, is SQTIHQWPATLVQPVGSPLSLECTVEGTSNPNLYWYRQAAGRGLQLLFYSVGIGQISSEVPQNLSASRPQDRQFILSSKKLLLSDSGFYLCACREGTYGYTFGSGTRLTVV.

The chain is built from TRBV29-1 and TRBJ2-4, with 8 bases lining up with TRBD1. CDR3 length: 12 residues. CDR1 is SQVTM, CDR2 ANQGSEA, per germline. The V and J ends lost 7 bases and 9 bases, in that order; junction bases with no gene match: 8. The DNA for the CDR3 is TGCAGCGCGACCGGACAGGGAGGCATTCAGTACTTC. Its protein product is CSATGQGGIQYF.